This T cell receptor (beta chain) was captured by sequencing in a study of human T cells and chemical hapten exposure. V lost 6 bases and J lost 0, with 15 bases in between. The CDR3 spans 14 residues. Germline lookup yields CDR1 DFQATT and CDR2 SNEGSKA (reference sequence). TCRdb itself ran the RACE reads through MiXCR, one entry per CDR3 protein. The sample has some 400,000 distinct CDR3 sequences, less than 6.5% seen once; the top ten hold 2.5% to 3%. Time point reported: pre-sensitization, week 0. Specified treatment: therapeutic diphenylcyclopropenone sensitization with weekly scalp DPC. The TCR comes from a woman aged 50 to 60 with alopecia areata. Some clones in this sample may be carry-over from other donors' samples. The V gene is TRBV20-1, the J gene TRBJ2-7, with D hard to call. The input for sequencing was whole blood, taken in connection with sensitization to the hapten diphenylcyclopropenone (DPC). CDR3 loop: CSAAQSPSSYEQYF. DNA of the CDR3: TGCAGTGCGGCACAGTCTCCTAGCTCCTACGAGCAGTACTTC.